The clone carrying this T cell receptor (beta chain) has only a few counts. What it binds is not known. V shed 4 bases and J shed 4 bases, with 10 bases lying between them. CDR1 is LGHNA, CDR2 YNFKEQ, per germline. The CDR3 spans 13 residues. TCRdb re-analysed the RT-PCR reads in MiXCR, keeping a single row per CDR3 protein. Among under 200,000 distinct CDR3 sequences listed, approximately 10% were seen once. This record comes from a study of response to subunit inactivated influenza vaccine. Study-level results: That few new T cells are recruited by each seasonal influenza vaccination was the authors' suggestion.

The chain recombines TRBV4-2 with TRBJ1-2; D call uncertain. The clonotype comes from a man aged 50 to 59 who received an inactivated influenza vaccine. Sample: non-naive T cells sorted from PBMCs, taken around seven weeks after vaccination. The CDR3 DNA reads TGTGCCAGCAGCCGGGCGAGCGTCTATGGCTACACCTTC. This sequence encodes CASSRASVYGYTF.